The 25 T cell receptor beta chains presented below share a single source sample, sequenced in a study of cytomegalovirus exposure and HLA in healthy donors. Both 60 Vbeta primers and 13 Jbeta primers went into the PCR. The assay was immunoSEQ multiplex PCR, and TCRdb's table has in-frame clones only and misses some. The table shows about 170,000 clones, with 70% to 90% occurring only once. Specimen: PBMCs. The receptors come from a man aged 30 to 39 in good health and CMV-seropositive.

This chain's CDR3 is CATRTSGTYNEQFF. CDR3 bases: TGTGCCACCCGGACTAGCGGGACTTACAATGAGCAGTTCTTC. The genes are TRBV6-5 and TRBJ2-1; 12 positions match TRBD2. In germline, CDR1 is MNHEY, CDR2 SVGAGI. The J segment lost 4 bases and the V segment lost 10 bases, leaving 5 bases of the junction unmatched. This CDR3 is built from 14 residues.

Concerning this clone itself: Compared with germline, one end of the junction differs, possibly owing to a read error. The chain carries TRBV7-7 and TRBJ2-3, with 11 bases identical to TRBD1. Germline V gene sequence: CDR1 SSHAT, CDR2 FNYEAQ (reference sequence). The CDR3 runs 17 residues. The CDR3 DNA follows: TGTGCTAGCAGCACCGGGACAGGGGGTTCTAGCACAGATACGCAGTATTTT. Translation: CASSTGTGGSSTDTQYF.

The V and J genes are TRBV5-1 and TRBJ2-1; a possible D gene is TRBD2 (6 bases). This CDR3 is built from 15 residues. V was shortened by 5 bases and J by 0 bases, with 12 bases between the two germline ends. CDR1 SGHRS and CDR2 YFSETQ come from the germline V gene. The CDR3 is CASSWTISSYNEQFF. CDR3 coding DNA: TGCGCCAGCAGTTGGACTATCAGCTCCTACAATGAGCAGTTCTTC.

V is TRBV5-1 and J is TRBJ2-5; TRBD1 agrees at 7 bases. The CDR3 covers 14 residues. Trimming removed 3 bases from V and 3 bases from J; junction bases left unmatched: 5. Germline CDR1 is SGHRS and CDR2 is YFSETQ. Written as DNA, the CDR3 is TGCGCCAGCAGCTCCGGACAGGTGGAAGAGACCCAGTACTTC. It is translated as CASSSGQVEETQYF.

CDR3 sequence reads: CASNLAGGRTTDTQYF. The CDR3 DNA follows: TGTGCCAGCAACCTAGCGGGAGGCCGGACGACAGATACGCAGTATTTT. The chain couples TRBV27 to TRBJ2-3, with 11 bases fitting TRBD2. J lost 3 bases, V lost 7 bases, and 9 bases had no gene match. The germline CDR1 and CDR2 sequences are MNHEY and SMNVEV (reference sequence). CDR3 length equals 16 residues.

The chain links TRBV9 to TRBJ2-1, with TRBD2 identical over 13 bases. The V segment lost 3 bases and the J segment 7 bases; nucleotides outside the gene matches: 4. The length of the CDR3 is 15 residues. Germline V lookup: CDR1 SGDLS, CDR2 YYNGEE. The CDR3 protein is CASSARLAGGNEQFF. The DNA of the CDR3 is TGTGCCAGCAGCGCCCGACTAGCGGGAGGTAATGAGCAGTTCTTC.

This rearrangement joins TRBV11-2 to TRBJ2-2; D gene unclear. V lost 2 bases and J lost 4, with 5 bases in between. This CDR3 contains 13 residues. CDR1 is SGHAT, CDR2 FQNNGV, per germline. The DNA of the CDR3 is TGTGCCAGCAGCTTAACCGGCACCGGGGAGCTGTTTTTT. It yields the protein CASSLTGTGELFF. Full variable domain (missing parts from reference TRBV11-2 and TRBJ2-2): EAGVAQSPRYKIIEKRQSVAFWCNPISGHATLYWYQQILGQGPKLLIQFQNNGVVDDSQLPKDRFSAERLKGVDSTLKIQPAKLEDSAVYLCASSLTGTGELFFGEGSRLTVL.

In the case of this clone: Its ends do not fully match the called genes, so a read error is possible. The chain is built from TRBV7-9 and TRBJ2-3, with D maybe TRBD1 (6 bases). The CDR3 totals 12 residues. The germline V gene has CDR1 SEHNR and CDR2 FQNEAQ (reference sequence). For the CDR3, the DNA is TGTTCCAGCAGCTTAATTCAGGGGATGCAGTATTTT. This codes for CSSSLIQGMQYF.

This clone showed up just a few times. V and J are TRBV19 and TRBJ2-6; D gene uncertain. This CDR3 comprises 13 residues. Germline values: CDR1 LNHDA, CDR2 SQIVND (reference sequence). V was cut by 8 bases and J by 1 base, with 6 bases left in between. The CDR3 region has the DNA TGTGCCAGTTCCCAATCTGGGGCCAACGTCCTGACTTTC. Translating gives CASSQSGANVLTF.

The CDR3 reads CASSLLDYSYGYTF. For the CDR3, the DNA is TGCGCCAGCAGCTTGCTGGACTATTCGTATGGCTACACCTTC. The chain couples TRBV5-1 to TRBJ1-2; D remains unclear. The CDR3 runs 14 residues. Germline loops: CDR1 SGHRS, CDR2 YFSETQ. The V gene lost 1 base and the J gene lost 5 bases, with 12 bases spanning the gap. Together with reference TRBV5-1 and TRBJ1-2, the CDR3 gives the full variable domain: KAGVTQTPRYLIKTRGQQVTLSCSPISGHRSVSWYQQTPGQGLQFLFEYFSETQRNKGNFPGRFSGRQFSNSRSEMNVSTLELGDSALYLCASSLLDYSYGYTFGSGTRLTVV.

The chain carries TRBV29-1 and TRBJ2-1; TRBD2 aligns across 10 bases. The V gene's germline CDR1 is SQVTM and CDR2 ANQGSEA. V lost 3 bases and J lost 8; bases outside the gene matches: 10. The CDR3 is made up of 15 amino acids. The CDR3 loop reads CSVDSIAGGLHEQFF. DNA of the CDR3: TGCAGCGTTGACTCCATAGCGGGAGGTCTCCATGAGCAGTTCTTC.

The V and J genes are TRBV11-2 and TRBJ2-1; D is perhaps TRBD2 (5 bases). Germline V CDR1 and CDR2: SGHAT, FQNNGV. The CDR3 runs 15 residues. Trimming shortened V by 4 bases and J by 0 bases, and 10 bases separated the two germline ends. CDR3 nucleotide sequence: TGTGCCAGCAGCTCGCTGGGGAGCTCCTACAATGAGCAGTTCTTC. It is translated as CASSSLGSSYNEQFF.

V gene TRBV4-3 combines with J gene TRBJ1-2; D may be TRBD1 (5 bases). Germline-derived CDR1 and CDR2 are LGHNA and YSLEER. V lost 4 bases and J 2 bases, leaving 14 bases between the germline ends. The CDR3 has 15 residues. The CDR3 loop is CASSPGGGWNYGYTF. The CDR3 nucleotides read TGCGCCAGCAGCCCCGGCGGGGGGTGGAACTATGGCTACACCTTC.

The J gene is TRBJ2-7, the V gene TRBV4-1; the D gene is possibly TRBD2 (6 bases). The CDR3 spans 15 residues. CDR1 is MGHRA, CDR2 YSYEKL, per germline. Trimming shortened V by 5 bases and J by 6 bases, and 20 bases separated the two germline ends. The CDR3 bases are TGCGCCAGCAGCGCCCGCCCCGGGACTCTGCGCGAGCAGTACTTC. Translated, it gives CASSARPGTLREQYF.

In its sample, this clone was seen a few times. This chain uses TRBV9 with TRBJ2-1; D is perhaps TRBD2 (6 bases). Trimming cost V 0 bases and J 0 bases, with 7 bases left between them. The germline gives CDR1 SGDLS, CDR2 YYNGEE. CDR3 length: 15 amino acids. The CDR3, as DNA: TGTGCCAGCAGCGTAGCGGGAGACTCCTACAATGAGCAGTTCTTC. Its protein product is CASSVAGDSYNEQFF.

CDR3 bases: TGTGCCAGTAGTATTGGTTTGACAGGGGGGTATGAAAAACTGTTTTTT. Residues: CASSIGLTGGYEKLFF. The chain has TRBV19 and TRBJ1-4, with TRBD1 matching 9 bases. J lost 6 bases, V lost 3 bases, and 8 bases had no gene match. CDR1 is LNHDA and CDR2 is SQIVND in the germline V gene (reference sequence). The CDR3 consists of 16 residues.

The sample holds one count of this clone. Other DNA sequences in this specimen translate into the identical CDR3. This rearrangement joins TRBV7-2 to TRBJ1-5; no clear D gene. The V end lost 0 bases, the J end lost 0 bases, and 6 bases lay between the germline ends. This CDR3 has 15 amino acids. Germline CDR1 is SGHTA and CDR2 is FQGNSA. The CDR3 loop is CASSLAGDSNQPQHF. Here the CDR3 DNA reads TGTGCCAGCAGCTTAGCCGGGGATAGCAATCAGCCCCAGCATTTT.

The genes are TRBV9 and TRBJ2-1; 12 nucleotides line up with TRBD2. Germline V lookup: CDR1 SGDLS, CDR2 YYNGEE. Trimming at V came to 0 bases and at J to 0 bases, leaving 4 bases not matched to a gene. The CDR3 totals 18 residues. The CDR3 DNA reads TGTGCCAGCAGCGTAGGACTAGCGGGAGTTGGCTCCTACAATGAGCAGTTCTTC. Translating it yields CASSVGLAGVGSYNEQFF.

The chain is built from TRBV5-1 and TRBJ2-5, with 7 bases that match TRBD1. Matching the DNA end better, TRBJ2-7 makes the J call doubtful. The CDR3 has 16 residues. The germline CDR1 and CDR2 sequences are SGHRS and YFSETQ. The CDR3 region has the DNA TGCGCCAGCAGCAGGGGACAGCCGGCCGGGGCCTACGAGCAGTACTTC. Its protein is CASSRGQPAGAYEQYF.

The chain has TRBV6-5 and TRBJ2-1; D is perhaps TRBD1 (6 bases). The CDR3 length is 15 residues. Germline V lookup: CDR1 MNHEY, CDR2 SVGAGI. V lost 2 bases and J lost 0, with 8 bases in between. The CDR3 here is CASSYMGASYNEQFF. The CDR3 DNA reads TGTGCCAGCAGTTACATGGGGGCCTCCTACAATGAGCAGTTCTTC.

Only one count was recorded for this clone. CDR3 protein: CASSLDNRHLYGYTF. CDR3 nucleotides: TGTGCCAGCAGCCTCGACAACAGACACCTCTATGGCTACACCTTC. This chain uses TRBV4-2 with TRBJ1-2; D is undetermined. From germline, CDR1 is LGHNA and CDR2 YNFKEQ. The V end was cut by 4 bases, the J end by 4 bases, with 16 bases between. This CDR3 is 15 amino acids long.

V usage is TRBV27 and J usage is TRBJ1-6, with D uncertain. Germline V CDR1 and CDR2: MNHEY, SMNVEV (reference sequence). V was cut by 2 bases and J by 7 bases, with 15 bases left in between. CDR3 size: 16 residues. The DNA for the CDR3 is TGTGCCAGCAGTTTACTAGTCCAAACGGGAAATTCACCCCTCCACTTT. It yields the protein CASSLLVQTGNSPLHF.

This sequence joins TRBV5-4 and TRBJ1-1; TRBD1 matches 7 bases. The CDR3 is 16 amino acids. V lost 4 bases, J lost 4 bases, and 13 bases stayed unmatched. Germline V gene sequence: CDR1 SGHNT, CDR2 YYREEE (reference sequence). CDR3 bases: TGTGCCAGCAGCCCCCGAGGACAGGTGGTAACCACTGAAGCTTTCTTT. This gives the protein CASSPRGQVVTTEAFF.

V gene TRBV6-5 combines with J gene TRBJ2-4; D possibly corresponds to TRBD2 (6 bases). V was shortened by 5 bases and J by 7 bases, with 15 bases between the two germline ends. The germline V gene has CDR1 MNHEY and CDR2 SVGAGI. CDR3 length equals 14 residues. DNA for the CDR3: TGTGCCAGCAGTAAAGGGCAGGGAGGTAACATTCAGTACTTC. It is translated as CASSKGQGGNIQYF.

This clone appeared a few times. CDR3 in amino acids: CASSLASSVPNTGELFF. In DNA form, the CDR3 reads TGTGCCAGCAGCTTGGCCAGTTCAGTCCCGAACACCGGGGAGCTGTTTTTT. J is TRBJ2-2 and V is TRBV5-4, with D unclear. This CDR3 has 17 amino acids. With 0 bases removed from V and 0 bases from J, the gap between germline ends came to 12 bases. The germline gives CDR1 SGHNT, CDR2 YYREEE (reference sequence).